This T cell receptor beta chain was sequenced in a study of CD4 T cells in relation to SARS-CoV-2 and coronaviruses. Study information: After roughly eleven days of antigen culture, PBMC TCR beta CDR3s were sequenced. General observations from the study: No crossreactivity against non-spike viral proteins was tested here.

Measured with immunoSEQ multiplex PCR; TCRdb has only the in-frame clones, and not every one. This repertoire shows under 20,000 clones, roughly 78% found once; its top ten account for about a fifth. Concerning this clone itself: What it recognizes is unknown.

Before the COVID-19 pandemic, during about 2011-2019, CD4+ T cells were taken from unexposed donors. Isolation of CD4+ T cells took place after about 9 days in culture. Trimming took 4 bases from V and 5 from J; bases not matched to a gene: 12. CDR3 size: 16 residues. From germline, CDR1 is SGDLS and CDR2 YYNGEE. V and J are TRBV9 and TRBJ2-5; 9 positions agree with TRBD2. The clonotype was recovered from a human donor in good health. Sequences were obtained from CD4+ T cells from PBMCs, cultured in vitro. CDR3 in amino acids: CASSPAPRSGSETQYF. The CDR3 nucleotides read TGTGCCAGCAGCCCCGCCCCTCGTAGCGGGAGTGAGACCCAGTACTTC.